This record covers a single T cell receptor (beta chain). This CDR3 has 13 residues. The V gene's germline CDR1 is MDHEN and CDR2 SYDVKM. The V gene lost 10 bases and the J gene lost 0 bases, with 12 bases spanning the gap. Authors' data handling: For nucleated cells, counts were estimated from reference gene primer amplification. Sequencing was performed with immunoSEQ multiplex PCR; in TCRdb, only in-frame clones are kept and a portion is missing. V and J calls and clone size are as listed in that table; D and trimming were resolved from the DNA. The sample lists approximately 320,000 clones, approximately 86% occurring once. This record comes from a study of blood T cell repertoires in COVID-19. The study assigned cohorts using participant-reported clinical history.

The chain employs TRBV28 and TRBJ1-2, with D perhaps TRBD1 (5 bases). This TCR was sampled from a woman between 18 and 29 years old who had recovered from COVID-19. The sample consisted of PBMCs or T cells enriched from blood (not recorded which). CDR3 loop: CATWGGTNYGYTF. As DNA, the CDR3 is TGTGCCACCTGGGGCGGAACTAACTATGGCTACACCTTC.